The 20 T cell receptor beta chains in this list originate from one sample, sequenced in a study of Ad26.COV2.S vaccination and SARS-CoV-2 variants (dated by TCRdb to the early 2020s). The sample's treatment or condition, from its label and the paper: roughly 19 received Ad26.COV2.S at low or high dose, single or two shots; a few received placebo; per-sample allocation not given. For vaccine and placebo recipients, repertoires were sequenced using samples collected on day 63 after the first injection. Library preparation was by the immunoSEQ multiplex PCR assay. Drawn from immuneACCESS, this table holds only the in-frame rearrangements with V and J called that TCRdb kept. Clones are partly lost; checked studies trace under half to an unresolved V gene and leave the rest unexplained. Across this sample there are roughly 680,000 clones, with around 92% seen only once. The ten largest clones capture approximately 1.5% of the sample.

The sequencing used peripheral blood, collected in a trial of Ad26.COV2.S vaccine versus placebo. The receptors were gathered from a person aged 18 to 65 who received the Ad26.COV2.S COVID-19 vaccine or a placebo.

This rearrangement joins TRBV7-2 to TRBJ1-1, with a weak D call TRBD1 (5 bases). V was clipped by 5 bases and J by 0 bases, with 25 bases between them. The CDR3 is made up of 19 amino acids. The germline V gene has CDR1 SGHTA and CDR2 FQGNSA. The CDR3 bases are TGTGCCAGCAGCCCCGCACGTCCGGGGCCCCTGAACTTGAACACTGAAGCTTTCTTT. This codes for CASSPARPGPLNLNTEAFF.

V gene TRBV12-5 combines with J gene TRBJ1-5; D may be TRBD1 (5 bases). Trimming stripped 1 base from V and 7 bases from J, with 20 bases between. CDR1 LGHNT and CDR2 FRNRAP come from the germline V gene. The CDR3 is 17 residues long. The CDR3 spells CASGLADTRTLPQPQHF. CDR3 DNA sequence: TGTGCTAGTGGTTTGGCCGACACCCGGACACTCCCACAGCCCCAGCATTTT. The whole variable domain, filled in from reference TRBV12-5 and TRBJ1-5, reads DARVTQTPRHKVTEMGQEVTMRCQPILGHNTVFWYRQTMMQGLELLAYFRNRAPLDDSGMPKDRFSAEMPDATLATLKIQPSEPRDSAVYFCASGLADTRTLPQPQHFGDGTRLSIL.

The chain combines TRBV7-2 with TRBJ2-1; weak D call: TRBD1 (5 bases). Germline V gene data show CDR1 as SGHTA and CDR2 as FQGNSA. The CDR3 totals 14 residues. V was trimmed by 4 bases and J by 3 bases, leaving 10 bases between them. The CDR3 here is CASSYHQGYNEQFF. The CDR3 region has the DNA TGTGCCAGCAGCTACCACCAGGGCTACAATGAGCAGTTCTTC.

In its sample, this clone was seen once. The chain joins TRBV6-2 or TRBV6-3 to TRBJ1-6; D unclear. The germline V gene encodes CDR1 MNHEY and CDR2 SVGEGT. The germline V and J ends were trimmed by 4 bases and 15 bases, with 16 bases remaining between them. The CDR3 extends over 13 amino acids. This chain's CDR3 is CASSFDGFSSLHF. The DNA for the CDR3 is TGTGCCAGCAGTTTTGACGGATTCAGTAGCCTCCACTTT.

V usage is TRBV5-5 and J usage is TRBJ2-1; 8 bases map to TRBD1. The CDR3 is made up of 14 amino acids. Trimming at V came to 4 bases and at J to 6 bases, leaving 6 bases not matched to a gene. In germline, CDR1 is SGHKS, CDR2 YYEKEE (reference sequence). The CDR3 spells CASSGKQGGNEQFF. The CDR3, as DNA: TGTGCCAGCAGCGGAAAACAGGGGGGCAATGAGCAGTTCTTC.

The rearrangement uses TRBV15 and TRBJ2-3; D possibly uses TRBD1 or TRBD2 (5 bases each). The germline CDR1 and CDR2 sequences are LNHNV and YYDKDF (reference sequence). The CDR3 is made up of 15 amino acids. Trimming left V 0 bases short and J 0 bases short, with 7 bases between. CDR3 in amino acids: CATSRDGASTDTQYF. The CDR3, as DNA: TGTGCCACCAGCAGAGACGGGGCCAGCACAGATACGCAGTATTTT.

This chain uses TRBV2 with TRBJ2-6; perhaps TRBD2 as D (5 bases). V was cut by 3 bases and J by 6 bases, with 6 bases left in between. The CDR3 is 13 residues long. Germline values: CDR1 SNHLY, CDR2 FYNNEI. CDR3 coding DNA: TGTGCCAGCAGTGACGGGGTGGCCAACGTCCTGACTTTC. It encodes CASSDGVANVLTF.

The chain recombines TRBV5-6 with TRBJ2-2, with TRBD1 matching 10 bases. Germline loops: CDR1 SGHDT, CDR2 YYEEEE. This CDR3 is 16 amino acids long. The ends lost 4 bases at V and 7 bases at J; junction bases unmatched: 10. CDR3 residues: CASSPPDRGVFGELFF. In DNA, the CDR3 is TGTGCCAGCAGCCCACCGGACAGGGGGGTCTTCGGGGAGCTGTTTTTT.

The J gene is TRBJ2-7, the V gene TRBV9; the D gene is possibly TRBD1 (5 bases). Germline V gene data show CDR1 as SGDLS and CDR2 as YYNGEE. This CDR3 is 14 amino acids long. V was shortened by 0 bases and J by 5 bases, with 12 bases between the two germline ends. CDR3 loop: CASSVAADSHEQYF. CDR3 bases: TGTGCCAGCAGCGTAGCGGCCGACAGCCACGAGCAGTACTTC.

The J gene is TRBJ2-3, the V gene TRBV7-3; 7 bases fit TRBD2. From germline, CDR1 is SGHTA and CDR2 FQGTGA. The J segment lost 1 base and the V segment lost 1 base, leaving 8 bases of the junction unmatched. CDR3 size: 17 residues. CDR3 bases: TGTGCCAGCAGCTTAAGATCCCTAGCGGTGGGCACAGATACGCAGTATTTT. Its protein is CASSLRSLAVGTDTQYF.

V usage is TRBV6-5 and J usage is TRBJ1-2, with D uncertain. Germline values: CDR1 MNHEY, CDR2 SVGAGI. The CDR3 contains 12 residues. Between the trimmed V and J ends, which lost 5 bases and 5 bases, there was a span of 9 bases. CDR3 in amino acids: CASSPIGYGYTF. The CDR3 DNA is TGTGCCAGCAGTCCCATCGGGTATGGCTACACCTTC.

The rearrangement joins TRBV18 to TRBJ1-2, with D maybe TRBD1 (6 bases). Germline lookup yields CDR1 KGHSH and CDR2 LQKENI. The V end was cut by 2 bases, the J end by 1 base, with 14 bases between. The CDR3 extends over 16 amino acids. The CDR3 loop is CASSPYSQGLNYGYTF. Here the CDR3 DNA reads TGTGCCAGCTCACCATACTCACAGGGCCTTAACTATGGCTACACCTTC.

J is TRBJ2-1 and V is TRBV30, with D perhaps matching TRBD1 or TRBD2 (6 bases each). CDR1 is GTSNPN and CDR2 is SVGIG in the germline V gene (reference sequence). This CDR3 comprises 13 residues. Deletions cut 3 bases from V and 12 bases from J, with 18 bases between. In DNA form, the CDR3 reads TGTGCCTGGAGAGGGGGTGGCCGGGAGACGCAGTTCTTC. Encoded protein: CAWRGGGRETQFF.

V gene TRBV19 combines with J gene TRBJ2-1; 9 bases are shared with TRBD2. CDR3 size: 15 residues. Germline V gene sequence: CDR1 LNHDA, CDR2 SQIVND (reference sequence). V gave up 6 bases and J gave up 4 bases; unmatched junction bases: 7. The CDR3 is CASSTASGAYNEQFF. The CDR3 coding sequence is TGTGCCAGTAGCACTGCTAGCGGGGCTTACAATGAGCAGTTCTTC.

The V gene is TRBV24-1, the J gene TRBJ2-3; 15 nucleotides match TRBD2. V trimming: 6 bases; J trimming: 3 bases; junction bases outside the gene matches: 3. Germline loops: CDR1 KGHDR, CDR2 SFDVKD. This CDR3 contains 16 residues. In DNA form, the CDR3 reads TGTGCCACCAGTCAGGGACTAGCGGGAGGTACAGATACGCAGTATTTT. Its translation is CATSQGLAGGTDTQYF.

The rearrangement joins TRBV5-4 to TRBJ2-3, with D perhaps matching TRBD2 (5 bases). The CDR3 runs 14 residues. V lost 0 bases, J lost 2 bases, and 7 bases lay in between. The germline CDR1 and CDR2 sequences are SGHNT and YYREEE (reference sequence). DNA for the CDR3: TGTGCCAGCAGCTTGGCGGACTCCACAGATACGCAGTATTTT. This translates into CASSLADSTDTQYF.

The chain uses TRBV9 and TRBJ2-5, with 13 bases fitting TRBD2. CDR3 size: 16 residues. Germline lookup yields CDR1 SGDLS and CDR2 YYNGEE. Germline trimming cut 4 bases from V and 5 bases from J; bases unmatched to any gene: 8. CDR3 amino acids: CASSTTSGRPPETQYF. In nucleotides, the CDR3 is TGTGCCAGCAGCACGACTAGCGGGAGGCCCCCGGAGACCCAGTACTTC.

The rearrangement uses TRBV19 and TRBJ2-5; 12 positions agree with TRBD2. Looked up from germline, CDR1 is LNHDA and CDR2 is SQIVND (reference sequence). Trimming cost V 9 bases and J 1 base; bases outside gene matches: 6. The CDR3 sequence is 15 residues long. Here the CDR3 reads CASQGLAGPQETQYF. The CDR3 nucleotides are TGTGCCAGCCAAGGACTAGCGGGGCCCCAAGAGACCCAGTACTTC.

In DNA, the CDR3 is TGTGCCAGTAAGGACCCCTTCGCAGCGGGGGCTTACAATGAGCAGTTCTTC. This gives the protein CASKDPFAAGAYNEQFF. The gene calls are TRBV19 and TRBJ2-1; 8 bases are a match to TRBD2. The CDR3 is 17 residues long. The germline V gene has CDR1 LNHDA and CDR2 SQIVND (reference sequence). The V gene end was trimmed by 7 bases and the J gene end by 4 bases; junction bases not matched to a gene: 15.

The chain links TRBV18 to TRBJ2-5; D is unresolved. Germline CDR1 reads KGHSH; CDR2 reads LQKENI. The CDR3 length is 13 residues. Trimming pared 2 bases from V and 5 bases from J, leaving 9 bases between. The CDR3 loop is CASSPLYGETQYF. CDR3 coding DNA: TGTGCCAGCTCACCATTGTATGGTGAGACCCAGTACTTC. The whole variable domain, remainder taken from reference TRBV18 and TRBJ2-5, is NAGVMQNPRHLVRRRGQEARLRCSPMKGHSHVYWYRQLPEEGLKFMVYLQKENIIDESGMPKERFSAEFPKEGPSILRIQQVVRGDSAAYFCASSPLYGETQYFGPGTRLLVL.